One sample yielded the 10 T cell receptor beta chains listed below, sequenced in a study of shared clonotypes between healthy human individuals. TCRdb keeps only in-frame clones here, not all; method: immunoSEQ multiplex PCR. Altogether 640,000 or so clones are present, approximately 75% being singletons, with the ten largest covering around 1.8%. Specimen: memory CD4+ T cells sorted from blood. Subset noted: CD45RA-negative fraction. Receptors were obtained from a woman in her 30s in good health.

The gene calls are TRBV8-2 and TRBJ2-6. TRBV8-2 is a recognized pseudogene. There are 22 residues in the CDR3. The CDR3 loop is CGSQLSDSHKVGPQSRANVLTF. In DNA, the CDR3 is TGTGGCAGTCAATTGTCTGATAGCCACAAAGTCGGGCCACAAAGTCGGGCCAACGTCCTGACTTTC.

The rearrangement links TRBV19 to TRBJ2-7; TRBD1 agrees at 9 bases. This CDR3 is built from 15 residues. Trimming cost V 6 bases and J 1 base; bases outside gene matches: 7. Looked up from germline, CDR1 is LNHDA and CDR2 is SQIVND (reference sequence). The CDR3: CASRGAGTGSYEQYF. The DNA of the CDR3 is TGTGCCAGTAGGGGGGCCGGGACAGGGTCCTACGAGCAGTACTTC.

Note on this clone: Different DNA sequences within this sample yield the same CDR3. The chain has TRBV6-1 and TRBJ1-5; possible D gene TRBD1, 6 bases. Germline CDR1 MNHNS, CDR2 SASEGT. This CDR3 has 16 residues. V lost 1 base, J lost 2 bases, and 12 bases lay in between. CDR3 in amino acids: CASSEGRGRGNQPQHF. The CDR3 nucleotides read TGTGCCAGCAGTGAAGGCAGGGGAAGAGGCAATCAGCCCCAGCATTTT.

In nucleotides, the CDR3 is TGTGCCAGCAGCTTGGAGGGCGGGAGTAACTACGAGCAGTACTTC. Protein sequence: CASSLEGGSNYEQYF. The gene calls are TRBV5-6 and TRBJ2-7; TRBD2 agrees at 7 bases. Trimming took 0 bases from V and 3 from J; bases not matched to a gene: 6. Germline V gene lookup returns CDR1 SGHDT and CDR2 YYEEEE. CDR3 length: 15 residues.

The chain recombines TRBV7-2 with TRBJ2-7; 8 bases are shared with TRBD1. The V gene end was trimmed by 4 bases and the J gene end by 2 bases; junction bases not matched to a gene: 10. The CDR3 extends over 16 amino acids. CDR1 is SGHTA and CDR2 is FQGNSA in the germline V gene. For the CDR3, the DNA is TGTGCCAGCAGCTACCTCAGGACAGGGTCTCCCTACGAGCAGTACTTC. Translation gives CASSYLRTGSPYEQYF.

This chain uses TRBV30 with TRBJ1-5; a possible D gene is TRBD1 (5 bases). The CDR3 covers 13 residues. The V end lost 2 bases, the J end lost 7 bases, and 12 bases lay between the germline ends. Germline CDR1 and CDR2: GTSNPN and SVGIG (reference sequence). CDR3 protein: CAWSPAGEQPQHF. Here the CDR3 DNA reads TGTGCCTGGAGTCCAGCGGGGGAACAGCCCCAGCATTTT. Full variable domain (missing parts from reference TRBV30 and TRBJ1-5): SQTIHQWPATLVQPVGSPLSLECTVEGTSNPNLYWYRQAAGRGLQLLFYSVGIGQISSEVPQNLSASRPQDRQFILSSKKLLLSDSGFYLCAWSPAGEQPQHFGDGTRLSIL.

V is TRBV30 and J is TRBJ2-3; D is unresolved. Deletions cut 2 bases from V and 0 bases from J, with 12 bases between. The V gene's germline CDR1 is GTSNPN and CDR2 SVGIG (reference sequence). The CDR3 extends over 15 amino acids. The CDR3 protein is CAWSPLSTSTDTQYF. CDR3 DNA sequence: TGTGCCTGGAGTCCCCTCTCTACGAGCACAGATACGCAGTATTTT.

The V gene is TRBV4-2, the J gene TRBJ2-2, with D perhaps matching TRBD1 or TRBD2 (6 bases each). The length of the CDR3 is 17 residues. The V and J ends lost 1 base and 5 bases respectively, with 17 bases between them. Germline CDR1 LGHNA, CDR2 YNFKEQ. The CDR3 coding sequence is TGTGCCAGCAGCCAAGCGGGCCCCAGGAGGGGGACCGGGGAGCTGTTTTTT. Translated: CASSQAGPRRGTGELFF.

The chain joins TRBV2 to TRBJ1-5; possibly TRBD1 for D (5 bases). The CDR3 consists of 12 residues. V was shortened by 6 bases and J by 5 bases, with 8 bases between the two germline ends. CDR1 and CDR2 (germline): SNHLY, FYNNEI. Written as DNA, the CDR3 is TGTGCCAGCAGAGGACACCATCAGCCCCAGCATTTT. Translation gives CASRGHHQPQHF.

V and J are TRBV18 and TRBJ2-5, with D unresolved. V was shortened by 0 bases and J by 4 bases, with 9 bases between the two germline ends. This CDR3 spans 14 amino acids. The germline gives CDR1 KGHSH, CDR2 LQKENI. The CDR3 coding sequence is TGTGCCAGCTCACCACCAGGCCCTGGAGAGACCCAGTACTTC. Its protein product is CASSPPGPGETQYF.